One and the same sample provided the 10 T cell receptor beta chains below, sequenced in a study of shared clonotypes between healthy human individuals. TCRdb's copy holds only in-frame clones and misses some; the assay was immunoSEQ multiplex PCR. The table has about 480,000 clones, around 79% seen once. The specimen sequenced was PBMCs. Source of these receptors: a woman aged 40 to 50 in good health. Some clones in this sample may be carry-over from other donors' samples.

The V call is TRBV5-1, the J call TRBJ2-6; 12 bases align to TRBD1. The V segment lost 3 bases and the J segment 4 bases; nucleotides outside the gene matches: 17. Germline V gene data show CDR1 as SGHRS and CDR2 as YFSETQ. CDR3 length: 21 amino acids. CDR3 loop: CASSYWGLRGQGAPGANVLTF. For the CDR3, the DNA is TGCGCCAGCAGCTACTGGGGCCTCCGGGGACAGGGGGCGCCAGGGGCCAACGTCCTGACTTTC.

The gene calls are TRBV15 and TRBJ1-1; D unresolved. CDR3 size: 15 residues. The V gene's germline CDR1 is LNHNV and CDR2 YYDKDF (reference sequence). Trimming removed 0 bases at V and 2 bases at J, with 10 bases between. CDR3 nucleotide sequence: TGTGCCACCAGCAGAGAGGTTTTCATCAACACTGAAGCTTTCTTT. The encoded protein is CATSREVFINTEAFF.

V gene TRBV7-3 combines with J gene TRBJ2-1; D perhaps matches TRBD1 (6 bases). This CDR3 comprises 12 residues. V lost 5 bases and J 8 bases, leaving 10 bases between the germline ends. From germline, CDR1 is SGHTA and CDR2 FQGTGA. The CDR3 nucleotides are TGTGCCAGCAGCCTACAGGGACATGAGCAGTTCTTC. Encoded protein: CASSLQGHEQFF.

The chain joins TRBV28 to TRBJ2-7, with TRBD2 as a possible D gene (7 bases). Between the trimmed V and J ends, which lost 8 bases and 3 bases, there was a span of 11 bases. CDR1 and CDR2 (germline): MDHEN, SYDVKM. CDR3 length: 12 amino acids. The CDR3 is CASGGGGYEQYF. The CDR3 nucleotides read TGTGCCAGCGGGGGCGGGGGCTACGAGCAGTACTTC.

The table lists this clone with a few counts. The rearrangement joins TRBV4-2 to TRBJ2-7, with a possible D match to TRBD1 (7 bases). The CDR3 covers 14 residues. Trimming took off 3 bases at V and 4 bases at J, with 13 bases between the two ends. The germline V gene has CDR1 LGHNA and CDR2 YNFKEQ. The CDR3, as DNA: TGTGCCAGCAGCCAGGAGGCAGGGGGGTACGAGCAGTACTTC. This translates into CASSQEAGGYEQYF.

The CDR3 is CASSQDQGAVTDTQYF. CDR3 nucleotide sequence: TGCGCCAGCAGCCAAGATCAGGGGGCGGTCACAGATACGCAGTATTTT. The chain couples TRBV4-1 to TRBJ2-3; TRBD1 matches 8 bases. Trimming removed 0 bases from V and 2 bases from J; junction bases left unmatched: 4. Germline CDR1 and CDR2: MGHRA and YSYEKL. The CDR3 consists of 16 residues.

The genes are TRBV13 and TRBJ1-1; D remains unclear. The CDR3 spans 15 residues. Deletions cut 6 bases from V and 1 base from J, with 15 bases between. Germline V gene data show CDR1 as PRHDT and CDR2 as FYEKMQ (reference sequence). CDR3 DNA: TGTGCCAGCAGTTTTTTTACCCAGGAGAACACTGAAGCTTTCTTT. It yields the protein CASSFFTQENTEAFF.

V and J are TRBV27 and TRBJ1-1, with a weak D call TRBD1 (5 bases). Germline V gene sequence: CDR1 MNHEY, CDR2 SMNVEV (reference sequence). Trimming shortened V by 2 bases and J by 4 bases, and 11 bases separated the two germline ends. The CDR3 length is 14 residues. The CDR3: CASSLIQGGTEAFF. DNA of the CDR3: TGTGCCAGCAGTTTAATCCAGGGTGGCACTGAAGCTTTCTTT.

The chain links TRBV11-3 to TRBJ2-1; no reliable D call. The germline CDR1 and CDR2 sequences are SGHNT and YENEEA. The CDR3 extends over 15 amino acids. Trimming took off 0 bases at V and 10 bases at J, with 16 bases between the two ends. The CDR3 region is CASSLEVLGRWEQFF. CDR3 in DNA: TGTGCCAGCAGCTTAGAAGTTCTCGGTCGATGGGAGCAGTTCTTC.

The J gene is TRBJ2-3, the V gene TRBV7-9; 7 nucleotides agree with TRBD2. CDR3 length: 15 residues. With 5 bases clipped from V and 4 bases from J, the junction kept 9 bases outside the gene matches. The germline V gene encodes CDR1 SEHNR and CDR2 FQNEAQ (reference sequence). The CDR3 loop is CASSRGGGSSDTQYF. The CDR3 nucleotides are TGTGCCAGCAGCCGTGGCGGGGGTAGTTCAGATACGCAGTATTTT.